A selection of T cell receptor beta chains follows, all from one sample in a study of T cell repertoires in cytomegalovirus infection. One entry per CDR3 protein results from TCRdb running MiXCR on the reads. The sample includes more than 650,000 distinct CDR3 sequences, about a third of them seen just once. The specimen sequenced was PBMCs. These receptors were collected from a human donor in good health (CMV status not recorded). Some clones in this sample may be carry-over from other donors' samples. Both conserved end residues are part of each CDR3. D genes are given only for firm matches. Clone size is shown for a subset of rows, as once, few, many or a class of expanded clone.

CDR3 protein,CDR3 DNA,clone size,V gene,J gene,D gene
CASDPLRTDTQYF,TGTGCCAGCGACCCCCTCCGCACAGATACGCAGTATTTT,many,TRBV6-1,TRBJ2-3,.
CSAVRPRQVNTEAFF,TGCAGTGCTGTCCGCCCCCGCCAGGTGAACACTGAAGCTTTCTTT,.,TRBV20-1,TRBJ1-1,.
CASSLQGAGNEQFF,TGTGCCAGCAGCTTACAGGGGGCGGGCAATGAGCAGTTCTTC,many,TRBV7-2,TRBJ2-1,TRBD1
CASSEDSVSYNEQFF,TGTGCCAGCAGTGAGGACAGCGTCTCCTACAATGAGCAGTTCTTC,.,TRBV6-4,TRBJ2-1,.
CASTQWDRRNYGYTF,TGTGCCAGTACCCAATGGGACAGGAGAAACTATGGCTACACCTTC,.,TRBV19,TRBJ1-2,TRBD1
CASNGVGSYNEQFF,TGTGCCAGCAATGGAGTTGGCTCCTACAATGAGCAGTTCTTC,.,TRBV6-1,TRBJ2-1,.
CASSQDGGAGVYNEQFF,TGCGCCAGCAGCCAAGATGGGGGAGCGGGAGTTTACAATGAGCAGTTCTTC,few,TRBV4-1,TRBJ2-1,TRBD2
CATTPTGGDTGELFF,TGTGCCACTACCCCAACGGGGGGGGATACCGGGGAGCTGTTTTTT,.,TRBV2,TRBJ2-2,TRBD2
CATRGQGPANEQFF,TGTGCCACCCGGGGGCAGGGCCCCGCCAATGAGCAGTTCTTC,.,TRBV10-3,TRBJ2-1,.
CASSLGSGLHNQPQHF,TGTGCCAGCAGCTTAGGGTCGGGGTTGCACAATCAGCCCCAGCATTTT,.,TRBV7-8,TRBJ1-5,.
CASSLKGLAGGSYNEQFF,TGCGCCAGCAGCCTAAAAGGACTAGCGGGAGGATCCTACAATGAGCAGTTCTTC,few,TRBV4-1,TRBJ2-1,TRBD2
CASSFLSGDQPQHF,TGTGCCAGCAGTTTTCTGAGTGGGGATCAGCCCCAGCATTTT,many,TRBV28,TRBJ1-5,.
CASSFFLGTGDGETQYF,TGTGCCAGCAGTTTCTTCCTCGGGACAGGGGATGGAGAGACCCAGTACTTC,few,TRBV28,TRBJ2-5,TRBD1